Presented here are 16 T cell receptor beta chains from one specimen sequenced in a study of Ad26.COV2.S vaccination and SARS-CoV-2 variants. The data were produced by immunoSEQ multiplex PCR, yet TCRdb's version contains in-frame clones alone and is incomplete. This repertoire shows approximately 450,000 clones, about nine tenths found once; its top ten account for 12%. Stated treatment: 15 to 20 received Ad26.COV2.S at low or high dose, single or two shots; roughly 5 received placebo; per-sample allocation not given. Sampling was performed 63 days after the first vaccine or placebo injection. The sample was peripheral blood, taken in a trial of Ad26.COV2.S vaccine versus placebo. These receptors came from a person between 18 and 65 years old who received the Ad26.COV2.S COVID-19 vaccine or a placebo.

This sequence joins TRBV21-1 and TRBJ1-3; TRBD1 reflects the table's D call only, with no check against the DNA. TRBV21-1 has pseudogene status. This CDR3 is built from 15 residues. The CDR3 region has the DNA TGTGCCAGCAGCCTCCAGGGCGGCTCTGGAAACACCATATATTTT. Its protein product is CASSLQGGSGNTIYF.

CDR3 nucleotide sequence: TGTGCCAGCAGCTCTTACCCAAAACAGGGGGGCCGGGGAAACACCATATATTTT. This gives the protein CASSSYPKQGGRGNTIYF. V usage is TRBV11-2 and J usage is TRBJ1-3; 8 bases agree with TRBD1. The length of the CDR3 is 18 residues. Germline-derived CDR1 and CDR2 are SGHAT and FQNNGV. V shed 4 bases, J shed 4 bases, and the junction held 15 bases outside the gene matches.

The V and J genes are TRBV12-3 or TRBV12-4 and TRBJ1-2; D is unclear. The CDR3 loop spans 13 amino acids. The V end was cut by 3 bases, the J end by 4 bases, with 9 bases between. CDR3 in DNA: TGTGCCAGCAGTTTTAGGGTGATCTATGGCTACACCTTC. It encodes CASSFRVIYGYTF.

The chain employs TRBV4-3 and TRBJ2-1, with D perhaps TRBD1 (6 bases). The V gene lost 1 base and the J gene lost 8 bases, with 12 bases spanning the gap. Per germline, CDR1 LGHNA and CDR2 YSLEER. This CDR3 contains 14 residues. In DNA form, the CDR3 reads TGCGCCAGCAGCCAAGCTACAGGGAACGATGAGCAGTTCTTC. Translating it yields CASSQATGNDEQFF.

The chain recombines TRBV14 with TRBJ1-6; D not certain. Germline CDR1 reads SGHDN; CDR2 reads FVKESK. Trimming removed 3 bases at V and 10 bases at J, with 22 bases between. This CDR3 region has 17 residues. This chain's CDR3 is CASSHTRPTEGVSPLHF. For the CDR3, the DNA is TGTGCCAGCAGCCATACTCGACCGACGGAGGGAGTATCACCCCTCCACTTT.

V and J are TRBV7-8 and TRBJ1-3; D is uncertain. V lost 0 bases and J 0 bases, leaving 12 bases between the germline ends. The CDR3 loop spans 17 amino acids. Germline V gene sequence: CDR1 SGHVS, CDR2 FQNEAQ. The CDR3 DNA follows: TGTGCCAGCAGCTTAGCCCCCGGTGCACCCTCTGGAAACACCATATATTTT. Translated, it gives CASSLAPGAPSGNTIYF.

This chain links TRBV5-4 with TRBJ2-7, with 9 bases aligning to TRBD2. The CDR3 contains 15 residues. V was pared by 0 bases and J by 2 bases, with 3 bases of the junction left unmatched. Germline V CDR1 and CDR2: SGHNT, YYREEE (reference sequence). The CDR3 is CASSLDSGGAYEQYF. DNA of the CDR3: TGTGCCAGCAGCTTGGATAGCGGGGGAGCCTACGAGCAGTACTTC. Looking up the rest from reference TRBV5-4 and TRBJ2-7 gives the full variable domain: ETGVTQSPTHLIKTRGQQVTLRCSSQSGHNTVSWYQQALGQGPQFIFQYYREEENGRGNFPPRFSGLQFPNYSSELNVNALELDDSALYLCASSLDSGGAYEQYFGPGTRLTVT.

The chain carries TRBV28 and TRBJ2-1, with D unresolved. The CDR3 length is 17 residues. The germline CDR1 and CDR2 sequences are MDHEN and SYDVKM. The V end was cut by 2 bases, the J end by 0 bases, with 14 bases between. The CDR3 region is CASSLVPAAISYNEQFF. CDR3 nucleotide sequence: TGTGCCAGCAGTTTAGTCCCGGCGGCGATCTCCTACAATGAGCAGTTCTTC.

This clone appeared a single time. This chain links TRBV7-6 with TRBJ2-2; 9 positions agree with TRBD2. This CDR3 is 14 amino acids long. Germline values: CDR1 SGHVS, CDR2 FNYEAQ. With V trimmed by 7 bases and J by 1 base, 1 base remained unmatched. CDR3 DNA: TGTGCCAGCAAACTAGCGGGGAACACCGGGGAGCTGTTTTTT. As protein: CASKLAGNTGELFF.

The sample holds a few counts of this clone. V is TRBV11-3 and J is TRBJ2-7; D remains unclear. Germline CDR1 is SGHNT and CDR2 is YENEEA. The CDR3 has 17 amino acids. Trimming took off 5 bases at V and 2 bases at J, with 22 bases between the two ends. The CDR3 protein is CASSGKPQIPTPYEQYF. The CDR3 nucleotides are TGTGCCAGCAGCGGAAAACCGCAGATTCCGACACCCTACGAGCAGTACTTC.

The CDR3 here is CASSEYSQGDGYTF. DNA for the CDR3: TGTGCCAGCAGTGAATATAGTCAGGGTGATGGCTACACCTTC. J is TRBJ1-2 and V is TRBV25-1; the D gene is possibly TRBD1 (5 bases). The CDR3 covers 14 residues. CDR1 and CDR2 (germline): MGHDK, SYGVNS. V lost 0 bases to trimming and J lost 6 bases, with 11 bases between them.

The V gene is TRBV29-1, the J gene TRBJ2-1; perhaps TRBD1 as D (5 bases). The V and J ends lost 3 bases and 5 bases respectively, with 11 bases between them. The CDR3 extends over 13 amino acids. The germline V gene has CDR1 SQVTM and CDR2 ANQGSEA. CDR3 residues: CSVDLGVDNEQFF. The CDR3 region has the DNA TGCAGCGTTGACCTAGGGGTTGACAATGAGCAGTTCTTC.

This sequence joins TRBV19 and TRBJ1-5; TRBD1 might be the D (5 bases). V was shortened by 6 bases and J by 7 bases, with 16 bases between the two germline ends. The CDR3 has 14 residues. Per germline, CDR1 LNHDA and CDR2 SQIVND (reference sequence). CDR3 sequence: CASRLGGQGQPQHF. CDR3 nucleotide sequence: TGTGCCAGTAGGTTGGGAGGCCAGGGACAGCCCCAGCATTTT.

CDR3 protein: CASSLVGGDPAYEQYF. CDR3 DNA: TGTGCCAGCAGCCTAGTGGGCGGGGATCCGGCCTACGAGCAGTACTTC. The rearrangement links TRBV7-9 to TRBJ2-7, with D tentatively TRBD2 (6 bases). The CDR3 totals 16 residues. Trimming took 5 bases from V and 2 from J, leaving 19 bases between them. The V gene's germline CDR1 is SEHNR and CDR2 FQNEAQ (reference sequence).

There are a few counts of this clone. V and J are TRBV28 and TRBJ1-5, with 7 bases identical to TRBD1. The CDR3 is 15 amino acids. The junction had 9 bases not matched to a gene; V was cut back by 6 bases and J by 4 bases. CDR1 and CDR2 from the germline V gene are MDHEN and SYDVKM. CDR3 sequence (DNA): TGTGCCAGCAGACAAGGGACAGCCCCAAATCAGCCCCAGCATTTT. It specifies CASRQGTAPNQPQHF.

Concerning this clone: At the DNA level, this CDR3 is encoded by other sequences in the same sample as well. V gene TRBV4-1 combines with J gene TRBJ1-5, with D uncertain. Germline CDR1 reads MGHRA; CDR2 reads YSYEKL. Deletions cut 0 bases from V and 1 base from J, with 7 bases between. CDR3 size: 15 residues. CDR3 coding DNA: TGCGCCAGCAGCCAAGATCAAGGAAGCAATCAGCCCCAGCATTTT. Translating gives CASSQDQGSNQPQHF.